The present T cell receptor beta chain was sequenced within a study of regulatory T cells in long-lasting Graves disease (dated by TCRdb to the early 2020s). Notes on the research overall: Patients with newly diagnosed Graves' disease had been on antithyroid drugs for under 3 months. A total of 33 samples were covered by TCR sequencing, comprising some 13 persistent and approximately 20 newly diagnosed Graves' disease patients. Peripheral blood TCR sequencing and RNA sequencing compared persistent Graves' disease patients with newly diagnosed Graves' disease patients. The study was conducted in China and was registered as a clinical trial. Results the study describes overall, beyond this receptor: Sequencing and analysis were restricted to the TCR beta chain. A larger number of public clonotypes was shared among persistent patients (approximately 3,000) than among newly diagnosed patients (roughly 1,000). Compared with newly diagnosed patients, patients with persistent Graves' disease had lower TCR Shannon entropy and fewer highly expanded clones, which suggests clonal expansion. TRBV28, TRBJ1-2 and TRBJ2-5 were preferentially used in persistent disease, while TRBV20-1 and TRBJ2-1 were favored in newly diagnosed disease. Because the primary lesion, thyroid tissue, could not be accessed, the study looked at peripheral blood alone. The small sample size was acknowledged by the authors as a limitation that may reduce accuracy.

The library was obtained by multiplex PCR. Sequencing was carried out with an Illumina HiSeq 4000. TCR beta libraries were built with iRepertoire HTBI primers and Arm-PCR amplification of CDR3 regions. Gel purification was performed on PCR products prior to sequencing. Processing in the source paper ran as follows. A total of around 59 TRBV and under 15 TRBJ segments were identified across samples and were used for gene usage analysis of CDR3 amino acid clonotypes. COPE and FqMerger were used to merge the filtered high-quality paired reads into contigs. Contigs were aligned with BLAST to IMGT TRBV, TRBD and TRBJ reference genes, and CDR3 was defined per IMGT. Any clonotype with a frequency above 0.1% was counted as a highly expanded clone. Shannon entropy was used to measure repertoire diversity, and the Gini coefficient was used to measure V-J evenness. Public clonotypes were defined as clonotypes shared by more than one individual. Through fastp at Q25 and MiXCR, TCRdb rebuilt clones from the public reads, retaining in-frame beta chains. Here each entry gathers all rows of one CDR3 protein and keeps the most common genes and DNA. These V and J calls are TCRdb output, not the study's own analysis. The table for this sample lists 300,000 to 400,000 distinct CDR3 sequences; around 15% of them were counted only once. Of the sample, 30% is held by the ten largest clones.

According to the study, the label for this sample's time point signals: newly diagnosed GD, antithyroid drugs for less than 3 months. RNA was extracted from PBMCs in TRIzol for both TCR sequencing and RNA sequencing. Graves' disease was diagnosed according to American Thyroid Association guidelines. The patients came from an endocrinology department in Xi'an, China. Each patient gave approximately 8.8 milliliters of peripheral blood, collected in an EDTA anticoagulant tube. Ficoll Paque Plus density gradient separation was used to isolate PBMCs, and no additional T cell sorting was done. RNA quality was checked with an Agilent 2100 Bioanalyzer and agarose gel, and concentration with a NanoDrop 2000. This clonotype was detected many times. The antigen this receptor binds is unknown. No base qualities exist here, and no much larger clone lies one base off it. Taken from the germline V gene, the CDR1 and CDR2 loops are MNHEY and SVGEGT. Counted from cysteine to phenylalanine, this CDR3 has 14 amino acids. Just the 42-base CDR3 DNA is kept, in frame starting at base 1. Trimming costs V 2 bases and J 4 bases, and their ends lie 10 bases apart.

Another study also made use of these data, one on T cells in Graves' hyperthyroidism and ophthalmopathy. The second investigation adds: Stable Graves' hyperthyroidism was defined as no progression to ophthalmopathy during 18 months of follow-up. Hyperthyroidism patients were aged 18 to 65 years and newly diagnosed, with disease duration of less than 2 months. Exclusion was applied to patients with uncontrolled infections, other autoimmune diseases, pregnancy or lactation. Diagnoses were based on clinical symptoms, serum thyroxine and TRAb, thyroid ultrasound and orbital computed tomography. The first round of RT-PCR for the TCR CDR3 was performed with the HTBI primer set and the Qiagen OneStep RT-PCR kit. Most expanded thyroid clonotypes (frequency above 0.001) were also detected in blood, a finding suggesting that blood repertoires may reflect thyroid immune responses. A model built on a 13 V-J signature distinguished ophthalmopathy from stable hyperthyroidism, reaching about 89% sensitivity and about 81% specificity in cross-validation and 80%/75% in testing. In validation, progression to ophthalmopathy was predicted by the model with 70.59% sensitivity and nearly 75% specificity, a median of approximately 6.5 months before onset. TCR V-J signatures able to tell the groups apart were searched for in a discovery cohort of approximately 95 patients, of whom over 40 had Graves' ophthalmopathy and around 56 had stable Graves' hyperthyroidism. An independent validation cohort of 18 to 20 hyperthyroidism patients and approximately 16 patients who later progressed to ophthalmopathy tested prospective prediction of ophthalmopathy. The approximately 100 discovery patients were divided at random into training and test sets in a 7:3 ratio. In six Graves' hyperthyroidism patients, the study also compared T-cell repertoires from thyroid tissue with T-cell repertoires from blood. After sampling, hyperthyroidism patients received methimazole starting at 30 mg daily, and ophthalmopathy patients received high-dose intravenous methylprednisolone. Libraries were constructed in a second round of multiplex PCR, after which size selection and purification were carried out. Paired-end sequencing of the libraries was performed with 100 bp reads on an Illumina HiSeq2000. SOAPnuke was used to process the raw data, with reads discarded if the reads contained adapters or uncalled bases, had a mean Phred below 15, or lacked an exact constant-primer or identifier match. High-quality paired reads were merged using COPE v1.2.5, and each unique nucleotide sequence was defined as a clonotype. MiTCR v1.1 was used to align the clonotypes against IMGT TRBV, TRBD and TRBJ reference segments. The analysis was restricted to V-J combinations with a frequency above 0.0001, which together covered roughly 99% of the repertoires. A TCS score was defined as the ratio between F50 (clonal expansion) and ExV (chaos), using BLOSUM62-based TCRdist between CDR3 peptides within each V-J. Welch's t-statistics and random forest reduced some 510 V-J features to 13, which were used in a naive Bayes classifier (R e1071). Sample size was not statistically predetermined, and blinding of investigators to group allocation was not performed. The paper describes TCR Vbeta CDR3 sequencing of 135 peripheral blood samples, made up of roughly 40 ophthalmopathy patients, 70 to 80 hyperthyroidism patients and roughly 17 progressor patients.

This TCR was recovered from a man aged 35-49 years with Graves disease. Donor details come from another sample of the same person, matched by shared clones. Specimen: peripheral blood mononuclear cells (PBMCs), collected at new diagnosis, from a patient treated with antithyroid drugs. The V gene is TRBV6-2 or TRBV6-3 and the J gene is TRBJ2-3; a confident D gene designation cannot be given. In nucleotide form, the sequence is TGTGCCAGCAGTTACCGTCAGGAAGCAGATACGCAGTATTTT. This gives the protein CASSYRQEADTQYF.